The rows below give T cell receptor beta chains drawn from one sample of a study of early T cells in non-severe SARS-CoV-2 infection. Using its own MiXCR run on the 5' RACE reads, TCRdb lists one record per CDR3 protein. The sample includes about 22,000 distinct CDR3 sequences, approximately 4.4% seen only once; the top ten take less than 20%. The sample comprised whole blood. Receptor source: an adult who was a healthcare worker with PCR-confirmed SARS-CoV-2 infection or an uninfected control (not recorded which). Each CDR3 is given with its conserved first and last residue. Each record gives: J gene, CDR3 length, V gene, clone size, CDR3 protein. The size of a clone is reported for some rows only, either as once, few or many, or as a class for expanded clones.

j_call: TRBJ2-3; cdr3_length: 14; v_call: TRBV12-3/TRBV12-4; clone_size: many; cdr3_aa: CASSLGGETDTQYF
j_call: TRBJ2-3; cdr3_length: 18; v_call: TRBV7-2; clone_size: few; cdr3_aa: CASSFVVAGGSRTDTQYF
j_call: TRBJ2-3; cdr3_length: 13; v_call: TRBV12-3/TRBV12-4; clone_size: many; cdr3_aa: CASSYDRTDTQYF
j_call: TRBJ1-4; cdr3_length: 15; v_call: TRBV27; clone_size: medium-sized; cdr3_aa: CASSPTGGRDEKLFF
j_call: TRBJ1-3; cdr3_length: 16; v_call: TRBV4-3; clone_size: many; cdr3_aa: CASSQGDREAGNTIYF
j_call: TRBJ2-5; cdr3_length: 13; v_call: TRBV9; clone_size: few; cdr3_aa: CASSVEVGGTQYF
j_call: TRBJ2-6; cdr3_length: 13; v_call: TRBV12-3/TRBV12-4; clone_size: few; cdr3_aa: CASGSSGANALTF
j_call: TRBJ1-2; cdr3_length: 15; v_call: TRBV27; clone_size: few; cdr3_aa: CASSSTGAANYGYTF
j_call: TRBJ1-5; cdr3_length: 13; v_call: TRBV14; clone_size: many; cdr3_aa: CASSQGNNQPQHF
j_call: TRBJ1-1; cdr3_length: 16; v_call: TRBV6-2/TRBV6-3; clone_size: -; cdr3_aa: CASSYSMGTGIAEAFF
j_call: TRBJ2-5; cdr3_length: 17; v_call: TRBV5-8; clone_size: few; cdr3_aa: CASSPPPPSGGQETQYF
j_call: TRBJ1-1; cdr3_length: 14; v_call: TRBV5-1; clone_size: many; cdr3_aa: CASSLEYREAEAFF
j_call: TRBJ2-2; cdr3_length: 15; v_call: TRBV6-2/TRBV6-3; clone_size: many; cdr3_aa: CASSDSGVNTGELFF
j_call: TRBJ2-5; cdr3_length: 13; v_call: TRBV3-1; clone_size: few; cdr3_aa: CASNRGGLETQYF
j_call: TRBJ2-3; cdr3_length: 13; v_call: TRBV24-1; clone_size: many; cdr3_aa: CATSDAGTNTQYF
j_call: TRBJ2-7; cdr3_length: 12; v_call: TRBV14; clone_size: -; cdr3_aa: CASSRLNYEQYF
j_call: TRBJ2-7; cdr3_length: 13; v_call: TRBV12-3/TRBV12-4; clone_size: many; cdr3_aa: CASRTGETYEQYF
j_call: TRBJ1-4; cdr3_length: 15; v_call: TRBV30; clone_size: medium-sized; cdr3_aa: CAWSRTGRGLGKLFF
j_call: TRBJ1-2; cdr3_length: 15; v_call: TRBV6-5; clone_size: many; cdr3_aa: CASSSRRTANYGYTF
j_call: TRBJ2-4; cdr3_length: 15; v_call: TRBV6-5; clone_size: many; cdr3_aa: CASRSIAGGVKTQYF
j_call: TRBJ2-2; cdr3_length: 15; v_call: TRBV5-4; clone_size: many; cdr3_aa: CASSRDYRDTGELFF
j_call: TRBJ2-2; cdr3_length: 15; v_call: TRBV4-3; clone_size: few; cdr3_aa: CASSQALTSPGELFF
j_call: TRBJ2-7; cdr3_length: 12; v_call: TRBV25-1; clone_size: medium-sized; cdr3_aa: CASSDRVNEQYF
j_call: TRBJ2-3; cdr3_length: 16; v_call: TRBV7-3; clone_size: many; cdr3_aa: CASSSTSGGFTDTQYF
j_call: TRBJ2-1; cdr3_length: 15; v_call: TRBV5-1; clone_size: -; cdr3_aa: CASSLVPDFGNEQFF
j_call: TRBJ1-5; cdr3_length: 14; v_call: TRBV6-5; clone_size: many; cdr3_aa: CASRGGQPNQPQHF
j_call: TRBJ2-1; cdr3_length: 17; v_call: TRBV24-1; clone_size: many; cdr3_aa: CATSDSGAGTGGNEQFF
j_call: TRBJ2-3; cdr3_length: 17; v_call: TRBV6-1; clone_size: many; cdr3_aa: CASLPRGLAGVTDTQYF
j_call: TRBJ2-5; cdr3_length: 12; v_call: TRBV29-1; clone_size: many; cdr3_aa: CSVLANQETQYF
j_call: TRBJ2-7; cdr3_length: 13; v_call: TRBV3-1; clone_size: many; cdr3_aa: CASSPPNSYEQYF
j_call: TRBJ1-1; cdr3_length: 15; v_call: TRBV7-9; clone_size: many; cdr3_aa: CASSLAKSGIAEAFF
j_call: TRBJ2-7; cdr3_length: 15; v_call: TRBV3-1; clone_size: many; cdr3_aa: CASSRASGGPYEQYF
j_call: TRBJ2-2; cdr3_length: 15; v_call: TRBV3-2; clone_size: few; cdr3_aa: CASSQPGARTGELFF
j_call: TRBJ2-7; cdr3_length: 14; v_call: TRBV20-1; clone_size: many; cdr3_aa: CSAHSDRSSYEQYF